This T cell receptor (beta chain) was recorded in a study of blood T cell repertoires in COVID-19. The wider study: In each case, the material was cDNA or gDNA derived from T cells, B-cell-depleted T cells, or PBMCs.

Original methodology: Quantification of nucleated cells was approximated via reference gene primer amplification. This table comes from immunoSEQ multiplex PCR, and its TCRdb copy is limited to in-frame clones, with some not included. That table gives V, J and clone size, and the DNA gave D and trimming. The sample contains more than 85,000 clones, over 70% of which appear only once. J was trimmed by 5 bases and V by 3 bases; bases with no gene match: 4. The germline V gene has CDR1 SGDLS and CDR2 YYNGEE. The CDR3 has 14 amino acids. The rearrangement joins TRBV9 to TRBJ1-5; TRBD1 aligns across 8 bases. The origin of this receptor is an elderly man with active or convalescent COVID-19. Material: peripheral blood. CDR3 protein: CASSAGQGDQPQHF. The CDR3 bases are TGTGCCAGCAGCGCCGGACAGGGAGATCAGCCCCAGCATTTT.